The clone carrying this TCR beta chain came up once. From germline, CDR1 is MDHEN and CDR2 SYDVKM. J gave up 4 bases and V 6 bases, and 4 bases lay outside the gene matches. This CDR3 region has 13 residues. The entry originates in a study of blood T cell repertoires in COVID-19. On the study more broadly: Sites across the United States, Italy and Spain contributed samples from acute and convalescent COVID-19. In each case, the material was cDNA or gDNA derived from T cells, B-cell-depleted T cells, or PBMCs.

Original analysis: Counts of nucleated cells, estimated from reference gene primer amplification, were obtained. The repertoire was sequenced with immunoSEQ multiplex PCR; TCRdb's copy has only in-frame clones and lacks some. V, J and clone size are taken as reported in that table, and D and trimming were inferred from the DNA itself. The repertoire holds about 130,000 clones, with around 87% as singletons. Sequencing input: peripheral blood. The sequence came from a woman aged 55-70 years with acute or convalescent COVID-19. This chain uses TRBV28 with TRBJ1-2; 8 bases match TRBD1. The CDR3 coding sequence is TGTGCCAGCAGATACGACAGGGGCTATGGCTACACCTTC. Translation gives CASRYDRGYGYTF.